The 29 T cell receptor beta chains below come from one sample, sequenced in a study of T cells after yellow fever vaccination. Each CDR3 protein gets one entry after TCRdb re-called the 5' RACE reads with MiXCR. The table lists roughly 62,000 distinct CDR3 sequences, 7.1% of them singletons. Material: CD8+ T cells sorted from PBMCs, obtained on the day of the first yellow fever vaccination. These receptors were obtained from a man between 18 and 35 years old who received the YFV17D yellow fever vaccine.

The CDR3 DNA is TGTGCCAGCAGTCCGACAGGGGGCACAGATACGCAGTATTTT. This sequence encodes CASSPTGGTDTQYF. The rearrangement joins TRBV27 to TRBJ2-3; 8 bases are a match to TRBD1. This CDR3 has 14 residues. J gave up 1 base and V 5 bases, and 2 bases lay outside the gene matches. The germline gives CDR1 MNHEY, CDR2 SMNVEV (reference sequence).

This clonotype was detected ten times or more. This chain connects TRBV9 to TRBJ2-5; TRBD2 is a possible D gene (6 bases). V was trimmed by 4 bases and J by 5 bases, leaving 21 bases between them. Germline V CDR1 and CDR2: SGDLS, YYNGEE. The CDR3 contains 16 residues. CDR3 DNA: TGTGCCAGCAGCCTAAAAGCGGGTCTCACCGTGGAGACCCAGTACTTC. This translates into CASSLKAGLTVETQYF.

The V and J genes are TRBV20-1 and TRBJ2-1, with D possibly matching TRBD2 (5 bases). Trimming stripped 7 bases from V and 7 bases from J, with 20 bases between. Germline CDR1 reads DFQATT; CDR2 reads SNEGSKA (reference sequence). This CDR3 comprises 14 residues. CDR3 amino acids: CSGKRAELFNEQFF. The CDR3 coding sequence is TGCAGTGGTAAGAGGGCAGAGCTTTTTAATGAGCAGTTCTTC.

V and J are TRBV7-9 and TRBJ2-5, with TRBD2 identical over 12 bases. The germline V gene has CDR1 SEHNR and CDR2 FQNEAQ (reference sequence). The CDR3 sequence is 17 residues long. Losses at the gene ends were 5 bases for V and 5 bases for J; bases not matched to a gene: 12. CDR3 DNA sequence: TGTGCCAGCAGCGCCCTGACTAGCGGGGGCCCGGGGGAGACCCAGTACTTC. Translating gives CASSALTSGGPGETQYF. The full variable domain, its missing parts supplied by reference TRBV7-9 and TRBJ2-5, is DTGVSQNPRHKITKRGQNVTFRCDPISEHNRLYWYRQTLGQGPEFLTYFQNEAQLEKSRLLSDRFSAERPKGSFSTLEIQRTEQGDSAMYLCASSALTSGGPGETQYFGPGTRLLVL.

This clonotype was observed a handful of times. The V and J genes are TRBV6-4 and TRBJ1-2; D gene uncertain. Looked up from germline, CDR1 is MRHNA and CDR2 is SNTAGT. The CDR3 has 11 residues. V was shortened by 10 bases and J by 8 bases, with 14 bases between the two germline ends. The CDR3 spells CATLAAGGYTF. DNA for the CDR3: TGTGCCACCCTAGCGGCAGGCGGCTACACCTTC.

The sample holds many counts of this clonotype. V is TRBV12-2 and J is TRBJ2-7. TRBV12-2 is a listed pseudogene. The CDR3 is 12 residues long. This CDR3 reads CASRLHSYEQYV. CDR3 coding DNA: TGTGCAAGTCGCTTACACTCCTACGAGCAGTACGTC.

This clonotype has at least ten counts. This CDR3 reads CASSPSAQGGYEQYF. The CDR3 coding sequence is TGTGCCAGCAGCCCATCCGCGCAGGGAGGCTACGAGCAGTACTTC. The chain combines TRBV7-2 with TRBJ2-7; tentatively, D is TRBD2 (6 bases). Germline values: CDR1 SGHTA, CDR2 FQGNSA. V lost 5 bases and J lost 3, with 17 bases in between. The CDR3 spans 15 residues.

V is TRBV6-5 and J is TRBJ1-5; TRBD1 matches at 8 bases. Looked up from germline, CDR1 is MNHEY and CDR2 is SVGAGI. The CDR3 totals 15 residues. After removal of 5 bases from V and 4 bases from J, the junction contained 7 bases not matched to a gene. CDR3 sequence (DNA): TGTGCCAGCAGTACCGGGACAGGCGAAAATCAGCCCCAGCATTTT. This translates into CASSTGTGENQPQHF.

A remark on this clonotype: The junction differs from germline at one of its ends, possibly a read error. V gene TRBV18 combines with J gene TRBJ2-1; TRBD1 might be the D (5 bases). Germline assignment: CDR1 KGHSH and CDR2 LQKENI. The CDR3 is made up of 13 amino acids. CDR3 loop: CASSPWQGNEQSF. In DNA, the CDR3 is TGTGCCAGCTCACCTTGGCAGGGAAATGAGCAGTCCTTC. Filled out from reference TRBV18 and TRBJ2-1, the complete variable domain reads NAGVMQNPRHLVRRRGQEARLRCSPMKGHSHVYWYRQLPEEGLKFMVYLQKENIIDESGMPKERFSAEFPKEGPSILRIQQVVRGDSAAYFCASSPWQGNEQSFGPGTRLTVL.

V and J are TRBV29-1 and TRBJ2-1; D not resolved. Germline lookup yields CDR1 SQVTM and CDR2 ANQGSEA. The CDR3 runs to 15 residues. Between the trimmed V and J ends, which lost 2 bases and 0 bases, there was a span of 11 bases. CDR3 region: CSVELAQSSYNEQFF. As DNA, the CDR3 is TGCAGCGTTGAACTTGCCCAAAGCTCCTACAATGAGCAGTTCTTC.

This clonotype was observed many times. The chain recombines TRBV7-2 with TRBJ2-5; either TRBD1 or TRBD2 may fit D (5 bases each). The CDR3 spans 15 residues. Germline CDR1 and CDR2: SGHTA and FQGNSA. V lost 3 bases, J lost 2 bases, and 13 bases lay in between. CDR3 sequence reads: CASSFPGTEQETQYF. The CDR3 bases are TGTGCCAGCAGCTTCCCGGGGACGGAACAAGAGACCCAGTACTTC.

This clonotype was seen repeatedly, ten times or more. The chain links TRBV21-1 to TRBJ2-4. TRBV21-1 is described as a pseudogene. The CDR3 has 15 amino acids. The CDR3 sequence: CASSIPFIAKNIQYF. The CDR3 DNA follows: TGTGCCAGCAGCATTCCCTTCATAGCCAAAAACATTCAGTACTTC.

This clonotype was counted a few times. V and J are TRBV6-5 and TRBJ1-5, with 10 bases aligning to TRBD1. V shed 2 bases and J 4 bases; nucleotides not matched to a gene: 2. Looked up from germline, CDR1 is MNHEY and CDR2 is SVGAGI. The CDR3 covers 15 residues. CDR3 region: CASSYGTGVNQPQHF. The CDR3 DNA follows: TGTGCCAGCAGTTACGGGACAGGGGTTAATCAGCCCCAGCATTTT.

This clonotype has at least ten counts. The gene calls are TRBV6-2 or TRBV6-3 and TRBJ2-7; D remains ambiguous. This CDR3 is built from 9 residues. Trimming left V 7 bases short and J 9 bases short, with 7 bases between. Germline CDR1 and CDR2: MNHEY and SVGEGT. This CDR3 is CASTPTQYV. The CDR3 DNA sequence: TGTGCCAGCACGCCGACGCAGTACGTC.

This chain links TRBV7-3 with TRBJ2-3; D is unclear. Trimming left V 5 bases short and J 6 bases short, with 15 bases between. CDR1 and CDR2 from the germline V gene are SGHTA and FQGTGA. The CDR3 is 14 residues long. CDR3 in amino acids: CASSLNGLADTQYF. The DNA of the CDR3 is TGTGCCAGCAGCCTTAACGGGTTGGCGGATACGCAGTATTTT.

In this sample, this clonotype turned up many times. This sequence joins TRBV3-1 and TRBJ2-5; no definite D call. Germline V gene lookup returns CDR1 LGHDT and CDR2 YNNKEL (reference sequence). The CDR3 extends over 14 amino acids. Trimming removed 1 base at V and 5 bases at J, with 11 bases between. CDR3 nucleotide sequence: TGTGCCAGCAGCCAAGCAACGGAGAGTGAGACCCAGTACTTC. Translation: CASSQATESETQYF.

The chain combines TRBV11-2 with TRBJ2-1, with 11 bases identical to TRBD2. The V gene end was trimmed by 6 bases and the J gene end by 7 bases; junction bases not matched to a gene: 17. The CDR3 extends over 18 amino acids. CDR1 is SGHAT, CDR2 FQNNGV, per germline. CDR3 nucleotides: TGTGCCAGCAGAACCCATTTGGATAGCGGGGGGGGATGGAATGAGCAGTTCTTC. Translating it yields CASRTHLDSGGGWNEQFF. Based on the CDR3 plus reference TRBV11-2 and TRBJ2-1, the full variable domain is EAGVAQSPRYKIIEKRQSVAFWCNPISGHATLYWYQQILGQGPKLLIQFQNNGVVDDSQLPKDRFSAERLKGVDSTLKIQPAKLEDSAVYLCASRTHLDSGGGWNEQFFGPGTRLTVL.

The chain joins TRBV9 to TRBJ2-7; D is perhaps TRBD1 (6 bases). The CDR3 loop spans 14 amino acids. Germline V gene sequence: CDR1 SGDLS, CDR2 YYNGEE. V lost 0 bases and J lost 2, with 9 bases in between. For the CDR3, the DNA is TGTGCCAGCAGCGTAGCACAGGGAGCCTACGAGCAGTACTTC. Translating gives CASSVAQGAYEQYF.

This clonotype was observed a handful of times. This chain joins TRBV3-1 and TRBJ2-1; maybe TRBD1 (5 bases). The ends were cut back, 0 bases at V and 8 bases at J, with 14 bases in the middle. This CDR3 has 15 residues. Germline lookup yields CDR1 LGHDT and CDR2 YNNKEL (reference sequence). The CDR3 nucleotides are TGTGCCAGCAGCCAAGAAATACTAAGGGGCGATGAGCAGTTCTTC. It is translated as CASSQEILRGDEQFF.

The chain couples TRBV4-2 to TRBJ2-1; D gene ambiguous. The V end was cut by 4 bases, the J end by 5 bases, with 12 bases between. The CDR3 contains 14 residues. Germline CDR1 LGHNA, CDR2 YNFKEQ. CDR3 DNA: TGTGCCAGCAGCCCCCCGCTCCAGCACAATGAGCAGTTCTTC. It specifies CASSPPLQHNEQFF.

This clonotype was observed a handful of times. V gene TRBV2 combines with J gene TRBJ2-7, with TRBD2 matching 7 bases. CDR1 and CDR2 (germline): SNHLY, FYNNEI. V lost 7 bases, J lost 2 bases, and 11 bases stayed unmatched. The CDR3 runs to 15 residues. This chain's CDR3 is CASNERASGTYEQYF. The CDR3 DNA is TGTGCCAGCAACGAAAGGGCTAGCGGAACCTACGAGCAGTACTTC.

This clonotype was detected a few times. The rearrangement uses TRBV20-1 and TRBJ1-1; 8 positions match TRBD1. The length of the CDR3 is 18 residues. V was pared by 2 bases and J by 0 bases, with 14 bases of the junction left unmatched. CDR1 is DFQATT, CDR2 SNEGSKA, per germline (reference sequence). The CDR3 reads CSARSWSGGYIVNTEAFF. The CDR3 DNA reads TGCAGTGCTAGATCGTGGTCAGGGGGCTACATCGTGAACACTGAAGCTTTCTTT.

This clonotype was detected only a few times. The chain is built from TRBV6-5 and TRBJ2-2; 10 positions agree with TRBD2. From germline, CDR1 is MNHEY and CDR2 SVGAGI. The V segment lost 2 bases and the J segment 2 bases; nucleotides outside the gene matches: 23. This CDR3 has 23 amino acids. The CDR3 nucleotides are TGTGCCAGCAGTTACGGTATCTTGGTGTGGAGCGGGGGGGCTCCCGAAAACACCGGGGAGCTGTTTTTT. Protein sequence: CASSYGILVWSGGAPENTGELFF.

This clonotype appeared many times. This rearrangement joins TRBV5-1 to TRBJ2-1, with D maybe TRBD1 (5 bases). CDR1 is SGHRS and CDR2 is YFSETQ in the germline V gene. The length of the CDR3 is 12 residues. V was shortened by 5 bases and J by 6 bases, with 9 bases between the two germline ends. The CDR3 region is CASRGVINEQFF. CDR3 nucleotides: TGCGCCAGCAGAGGGGTGATCAATGAGCAGTTCTTC.

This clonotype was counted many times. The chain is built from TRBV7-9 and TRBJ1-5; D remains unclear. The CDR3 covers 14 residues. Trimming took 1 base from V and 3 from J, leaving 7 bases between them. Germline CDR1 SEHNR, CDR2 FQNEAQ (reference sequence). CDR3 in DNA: TGTGCCAGCAGCTTAGGGGGTTTCAATCAGCCCCAGCATTTT. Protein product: CASSLGGFNQPQHF. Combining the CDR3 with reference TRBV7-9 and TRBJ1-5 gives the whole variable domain DTGVSQNPRHKITKRGQNVTFRCDPISEHNRLYWYRQTLGQGPEFLTYFQNEAQLEKSRLLSDRFSAERPKGSFSTLEIQRTEQGDSAMYLCASSLGGFNQPQHFGDGTRLSIL.

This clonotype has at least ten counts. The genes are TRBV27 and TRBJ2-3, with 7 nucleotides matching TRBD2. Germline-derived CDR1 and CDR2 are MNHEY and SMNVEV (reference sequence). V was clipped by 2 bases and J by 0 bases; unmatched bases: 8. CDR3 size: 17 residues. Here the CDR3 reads CASSLLVAGPSTDTQYF. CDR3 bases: TGTGCCAGCAGTTTACTGGTAGCGGGTCCTAGCACAGATACGCAGTATTTT.

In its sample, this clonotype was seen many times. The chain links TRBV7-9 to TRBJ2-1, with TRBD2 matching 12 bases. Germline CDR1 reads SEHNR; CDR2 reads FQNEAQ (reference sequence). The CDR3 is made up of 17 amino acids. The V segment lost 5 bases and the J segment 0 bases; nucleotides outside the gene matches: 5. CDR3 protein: CASSRGLAGISYNEQFF. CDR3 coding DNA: TGTGCCAGCAGCCGAGGACTAGCGGGGATCTCCTACAATGAGCAGTTCTTC.

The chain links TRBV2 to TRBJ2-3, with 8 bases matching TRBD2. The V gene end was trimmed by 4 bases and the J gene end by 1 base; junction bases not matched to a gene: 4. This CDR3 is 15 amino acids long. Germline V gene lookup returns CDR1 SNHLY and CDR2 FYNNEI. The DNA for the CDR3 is TGTGCCAGCAGTGCCCCAGCGGGGGGCACAGATACGCAGTATTTT. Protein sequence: CASSAPAGGTDTQYF.

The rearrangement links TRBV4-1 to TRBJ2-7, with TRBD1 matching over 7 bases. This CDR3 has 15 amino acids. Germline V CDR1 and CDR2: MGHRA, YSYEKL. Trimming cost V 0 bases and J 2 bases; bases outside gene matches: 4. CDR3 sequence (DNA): TGCGCCAGCAGCCAAGATCGGGACAGAACCTACGAGCAGTACTTC. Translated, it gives CASSQDRDRTYEQYF.